This TCR beta chain was sequenced in a study of T cells in Graves' hyperthyroidism and ophthalmopathy. Newly diagnosed hyperthyroidism patients aged 18 to 65 years had disease lasting under 2 months. On this clonotype: Its antigen is not known.

Regions amplified from RNA transcripts were the TCR beta CDR3 regions. Researchers ran a first-round RT-PCR on the TCR CDR3 using the HTBI primer set. TCRdb re-called the multiplex PCR reads with MiXCR, one entry per CDR3 protein. The sample has just under 750,000 distinct CDR3 sequences, around a third seen once; the top ten hold less than 35%. Whole-study findings and limits: Prediction of ophthalmopathy progression came a median roughly 6.7 months pre-onset. A model built on 13 V-J features separated ophthalmopathy from stable hyperthyroidism. Blood also showed most of the thyroid clonotypes that were expanded above 0.001.

This TCR was sampled from a woman aged 40-49 years with Graves' hyperthyroidism. The sample consisted of blood.

The CDR3 bases are TGTGCCACCAGCAGAGATCAGGGCGGCTACGAGCATTTT. Translation: CATSRDQGGYEHF. This chain links TRBV15 with TRBJ1-5; a possible D gene is TRBD1 (5 bases). The length of the CDR3 is 13 residues. Trimming pared 0 bases from V and 14 bases from J, leaving 14 bases between. Per the germline V gene, CDR1 is LNHNV and CDR2 is YYDKDF (reference sequence).